The T cell receptor (beta chain) described here comes from a study of blood T cell repertoires in COVID-19 (dated by TCRdb to the early 2020s). Regarding the research as a whole: Samples from collaborators originated in the United States, Italy and Spain and spanned both the acute and convalescent phases of COVID-19. The samples were drawn from two sources: the first 160 participants of the ongoing ImmuneRACE study, and fewer than 1,500 subjects contributed by 6 global collaborators. Subjects who had been exposed to COVID-19, were actively infected with it, or had recovered from it provided the deeply sampled blood TCRbeta repertoires that made up the dataset. The material from the prospective study consisted of cDNA or gDNA derived from T cells, B-cell-depleted T cells, or PBMCs. Where available, HLA class I and class II types were obtained from metadata supplied by the sample provider rather than from assay-based typing. Nearly every sample came with metadata listing a de-identified subject ID, COVID-19 status, age in years and sex. The repertoires were released in a freely available public database meant as a resource for research on the immune response to SARS-CoV-2.

Collaborating institutions collected whole blood in K2EDTA tubes following their own protocols. For TCRbeta analysis, collaborator samples were shipped as frozen whole blood, as isolated PBMCs, or as DNA extracted from either sample type. Comment on this clone: Its antigen has not been determined. No much larger clonotype is one base removed from it; base qualities were not supplied.

General conclusions and limits of the study: How much clinical and demographic metadata was included differed by source and by participant, and the metadata was provided uncurated.

The immunoSEQ Assay, a bias-controlled multiplex PCR, was used to amplify TCRbeta CDR3 regions from genomic DNA. Regarding the original processing steps: The number of nucleated cells in each sample was estimated by amplification of reference gene primers within the assay. To quantify the absolute abundance of each unique TCRbeta CDR3 rearrangement, sequence reads were collapsed and filtered. Productive Simpson clonality was computed per sample as the square root of Simpson's diversity index over productive rearrangements. The immuneACCESS repertoire file appears here via TCRdb, limited to in-frame rearrangements. These files lack a portion of the clones; in checked studies, under half of the deficit traces to unresolved V genes, and the cause of the others is not known. V, J and clone size are taken as reported in that table, and D and trimming were inferred from the DNA itself. Present in this sample are about 160,000 clones, about nine tenths of which were seen just once. Jointly, the top ten make up less than 4.5% of the sample.

V and J lose 3 bases and 7 bases, and a span of 9 bases separates them. According to the germline V gene, CDR1 reads KGHSH and CDR2 reads LQKENI. The CDR3 sequence holds 12 residues, the cysteine and phenylalanine included. Only the CDR3 part of the read is kept: 36 bases, read in frame from the first base. The sequencing input was peripheral blood. The clonotype comes from a woman in her fifties or sixties with active or convalescent COVID-19. The V and J genes are TRBV18 and TRBJ1-1; TRBD1 is a weak D gene call, 5 bases matching. This receptor carries the CDR3 CASSPTQGEAFF. The base sequence is TGTGCCAGCTCACCTACGCAGGGTGAAGCTTTCTTT.